This T cell receptor beta chain was observed in a study of metastatic and nonmetastatic thyroid tumors. In the study overall: Across blood and tumor or nodule tissue, repertoires from malignant and benign thyroid patients were compared with one another.

The CDR3 runs to 15 residues. V was cut by 4 bases and J by 0 bases, with 13 bases left in between. Per germline, CDR1 SEHNR and CDR2 FQNEAQ (reference sequence). As originally analysed: A papillary thyroid cancer distant-metastasis classifier was built from CDR3 differences across clinicopathological groups. TCRdb re-analyzed the PCR reads using MiXCR. These V and J calls rely on TCRdb rather than the paper's analysis. This sample has 12,000 or so clones, with about a third found just once. Turning to this clone: Its antigen is not known.

No treatment had been given to any patient before thyroid surgery. Study-level findings and limits: In both blood and tumor samples, TCR beta diversity was reported significantly higher for malignant than benign nodules.

Sequencing was done on a sample of tumor tissue. This TCR was recovered from a female donor with papillary thyroid cancer or a benign thyroid nodule (not recorded which). Some clones in this sample may be carry-over from other donors' samples. The chain uses TRBV7-9 and TRBJ2-7; D perhaps matches TRBD2 (5 bases). CDR3 in amino acids: CASSSINGVSYEQYF. The CDR3 nucleotides read TGTGCCAGCAGCTCCATTAACGGGGTCTCCTACGAGCAGTACTTC.